This TCR beta chain derives from a study of cytomegalovirus exposure and HLA in healthy donors. Overall study findings and caveats: Donors were assumed by presence/absence analyses to have roughly uniform sequencing depth. Overall, roughly 160 TCR beta chains were annotated as cytomegalovirus-associated. It was shown in a later analysis that HLA-associated TCR beta chains were more clonally expanded than other, equally common chains.

This clone was detected only a few times. Its matching antigen is unknown. Vbeta (60) and Jbeta (13) primers were used in the PCR. Original data processing: Later, an analysis found 75 million to 90 million unique TCR beta chains, and roughly 10 million of these were shared. The table came from immunoSEQ multiplex PCR; TCRdb's copy has only in-frame clones and leaves some out. V, J and clone size are taken as reported in that table, and D and trimming were inferred from the DNA itself. Among over 120,000 clones, almost 85% were seen once, and the ten largest hold 1.4% to 1.5%. Germline V CDR1 and CDR2: MNHNY, SVGAGI (reference sequence). The V segment lost 5 bases and the J segment 2 bases; nucleotides outside the gene matches: 8. The CDR3 runs to 15 residues.

The TCR originated in a young man in good health and CMV-seropositive. The chain joins TRBV6-6 to TRBJ2-5; TRBD2 matches at 7 bases. Sample: PBMCs. CDR3 loop: CASSLMGGGQETQYF. CDR3 nucleotide sequence: TGTGCCAGCAGTCTCATGGGCGGGGGACAAGAGACCCAGTACTTC.